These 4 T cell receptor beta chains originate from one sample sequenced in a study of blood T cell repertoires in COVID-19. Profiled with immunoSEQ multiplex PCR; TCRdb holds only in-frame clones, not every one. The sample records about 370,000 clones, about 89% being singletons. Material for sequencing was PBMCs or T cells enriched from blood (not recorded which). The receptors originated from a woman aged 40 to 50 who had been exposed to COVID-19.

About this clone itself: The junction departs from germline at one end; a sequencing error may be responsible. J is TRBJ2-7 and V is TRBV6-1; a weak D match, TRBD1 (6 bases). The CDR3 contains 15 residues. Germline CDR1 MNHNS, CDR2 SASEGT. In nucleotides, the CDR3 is TGTGCCAGCAGTCAAGCACGCCTTTTAGGGGGCGAGCAGTACTTC. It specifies CASSQARLLGGEQYF.

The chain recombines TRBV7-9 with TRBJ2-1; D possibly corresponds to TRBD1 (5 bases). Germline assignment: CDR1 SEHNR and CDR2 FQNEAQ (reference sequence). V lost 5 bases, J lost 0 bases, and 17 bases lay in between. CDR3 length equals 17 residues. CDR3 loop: CASSPRQIGVSYNEQFF. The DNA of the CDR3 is TGTGCCAGCAGCCCAAGGCAAATAGGGGTCTCCTACAATGAGCAGTTCTTC. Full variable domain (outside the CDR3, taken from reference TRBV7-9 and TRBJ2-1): DTGVSQNPRHKITKRGQNVTFRCDPISEHNRLYWYRQTLGQGPEFLTYFQNEAQLEKSRLLSDRFSAERPKGSFSTLEIQRTEQGDSAMYLCASSPRQIGVSYNEQFFGPGTRLTVL.

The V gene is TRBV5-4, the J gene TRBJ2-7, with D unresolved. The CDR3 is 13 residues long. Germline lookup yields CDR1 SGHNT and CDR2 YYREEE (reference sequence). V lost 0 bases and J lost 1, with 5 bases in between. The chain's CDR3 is CASSLELSYEQYF. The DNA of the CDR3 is TGTGCCAGCAGCTTGGAGCTATCCTACGAGCAGTACTTC.

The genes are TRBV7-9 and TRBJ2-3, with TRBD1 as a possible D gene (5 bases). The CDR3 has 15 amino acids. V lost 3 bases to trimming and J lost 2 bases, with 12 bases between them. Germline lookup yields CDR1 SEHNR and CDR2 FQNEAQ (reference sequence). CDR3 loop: CASSFLGVNTDTQYF. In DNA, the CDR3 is TGTGCCAGCAGCTTTCTAGGGGTCAACACAGATACGCAGTATTTT.